Listed below are T cell receptor beta chains from one sample, sequenced in a study of vaccination effects on CD4 cells after COVID-19. These receptors have no identified antigens. Assay: immunoSEQ multiplex PCR; the TCRdb copy retains only in-frame clones and omits some. The sample has 30,000 to 40,000 clones; roughly two thirds are singletons. This material consisted of CD4+ T cells from PBMCs cultured with HCoV-229E spike peptides, taken after COVID-19 vaccination. Receptors were obtained from a human donor who received a COVID-19 vaccine. The CDR3 runs from the conserved cysteine through the conserved F or W.

v_call,j_call,cdr3_aa
TRBV5-1,TRBJ2-1,CASSLGQLRSYNEQFF
TRBV5-6,TRBJ2-1,CASSPSPAGYFNEQFF
TRBV6-5,TRBJ1-1,CASSYRTGGNTEAFF
TRBV12-5,TRBJ1-1,CASRDRNTEAFF
TRBV5-4,TRBJ1-1,CASSLVGAGNTEAFF
TRBV4-2,TRBJ2-3,CASSIWVRGSTDTQYF
TRBV5-6,TRBJ2-1,CASSLVVSGSYNEQFF
TRBV5-1,TRBJ2-2,CASSPRLAAGELFF
TRBV9,TRBJ2-1,CASSPSSDPSYNEQFF
TRBV19,TRBJ1-1,CASKGSFMNTEAFF
TRBV6-5,TRBJ2-1,CASRLYNEQFF
TRBV7-6,TRBJ1-5,CASSRLEGSNQPQHF
TRBV20-1,TRBJ1-1,CSASFLGDTEAFF
TRBV19,TRBJ2-3,CASSTGDRGVDTQYF
TRBV6-2/TRBV6-3,TRBJ2-1,CASRYGGLAGGDEQFF
TRBV7-8,TRBJ1-2,CASSLGGQTANYGYTF
TRBV9,TRBJ1-6,CASSVGDASPLHF
TRBV7-8,TRBJ2-2,CASSRRQKHNTGELFF
TRBV9,TRBJ2-3,CASSVLVGVNTDTQYF
TRBV12-5,TRBJ1-1,CASGLVDSNSQAFF
TRBV19,TRBJ2-2,CASREGGGTGELFF
TRBV5-6,TRBJ2-5,CASSLAPGRQDEETQYF
TRBV4-1,TRBJ2-1,CASSQVAGKTYNEQFF
TRBV29-1,TRBJ2-3,CSVHGRNTDTQYF
TRBV27,TRBJ2-1,CASSSAYLRDRSYNEQFF
TRBV7-6,TRBJ1-2,CASSLNKNYGYTF
TRBV15,TRBJ1-2,CATSRRGPTYGYTF
TRBV5-1,TRBJ1-4,CASSLGATNEKLFF
TRBV30,TRBJ1-5,CAWSGRGLGQPQHF
TRBV27,TRBJ1-2,CASRLDRGYGYTF
TRBV6-1,TRBJ2-2,CASSEAVGVGELFF
TRBV24-1,TRBJ1-1,CATTRQGAGRGTEAFF
TRBV6-5,TRBJ1-5,CASSWLDSNQPQHF
TRBV27,TRBJ1-5,CASSLAGSRQPQHF
TRBV6-6,TRBJ2-2,CASRTHTGELFF
TRBV6-5,TRBJ1-5,CASSYSGGDNQPQHF
TRBV6-1,TRBJ1-5,CASSDGGGMNQPQHF
TRBV7-6,TRBJ1-4,CASSPGPGNEKLFF
TRBV9,TRBJ1-2,CASSTGTTHFLGYTF
TRBV18,TRBJ1-6,CASSSGTVNSPLHF
TRBV20-1,TRBJ2-5,CSASSETQYF
TRBV5-1,TRBJ2-3,CASSLGFSTDTQYF
TRBV19,TRBJ2-1,CASSISRLGLAGAKSSYNEQFF
TRBV10-3,TRBJ1-4,CAISDSGTGNEKLFF
TRBV10-1,TRBJ2-7,CASSPAGGNEQYF
TRBV15,TRBJ2-7,CATSPKQGFSYEQYF